This T cell receptor beta chain was recorded in a study of blood T cell repertoires in COVID-19. Study in general: PBMCs, B-cell-depleted T cells, or T cells were the source of the cDNA or gDNA that made up the material.

The V gene lost 6 bases and the J gene lost 7 bases, with 13 bases spanning the gap. Germline V gives CDR1 MNHEY, CDR2 SVGAGI. CDR3 size: 13 residues. The authors' processing: Amplification of reference gene primers provided the estimated nucleated cell counts. Repertoires were generated with immunoSEQ multiplex PCR, while TCRdb's copy carries only in-frame clones and drops some. D and trimming were read from the DNA, whereas the V and J calls and clone size are those reported in that table. The profile shows 130,000 to 150,000 clones, around 80% of them singletons. The TCR originated in a man in his 60s with acute or convalescent COVID-19. The sequenced sample consisted of peripheral blood. The J gene is TRBJ1-5, the V gene TRBV6-5, with a tentative D call TRBD1 (6 bases). The CDR3: CASSRQVAQPQHF. As DNA, the CDR3 is TGTGCCAGCAGCCGACAGGTCGCACAGCCCCAGCATTTT.